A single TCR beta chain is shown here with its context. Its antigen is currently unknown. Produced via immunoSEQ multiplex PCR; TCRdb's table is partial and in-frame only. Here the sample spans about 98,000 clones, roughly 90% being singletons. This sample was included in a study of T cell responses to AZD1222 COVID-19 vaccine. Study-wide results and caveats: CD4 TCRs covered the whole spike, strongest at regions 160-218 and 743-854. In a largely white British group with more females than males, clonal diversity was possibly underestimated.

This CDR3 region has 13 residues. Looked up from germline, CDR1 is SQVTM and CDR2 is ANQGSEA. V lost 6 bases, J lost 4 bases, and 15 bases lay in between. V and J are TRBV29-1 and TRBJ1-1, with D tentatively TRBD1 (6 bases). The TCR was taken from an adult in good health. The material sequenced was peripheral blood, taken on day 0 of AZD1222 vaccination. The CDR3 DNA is TGCAGCGTCGTCCCAGGGGACGCCACTGAAGCTTTCTTT. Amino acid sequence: CSVVPGDATEAFF.